What follows are 30 T cell receptor beta chains derived from one specimen sequenced in a study of blood T cell repertoires in COVID-19. Assay: immunoSEQ multiplex PCR; the TCRdb copy retains only in-frame clones and omits some. The table has about 130,000 clones, approximately 87% seen once. The sequencing sample was made of peripheral blood. These receptors originate from a man between 50 and 59 years old with active COVID-19.

The chain employs TRBV4-2 and TRBJ2-7; a weak D match, TRBD2 (6 bases). Trimming stripped 0 bases from V and 0 bases from J, with 12 bases between. There are 16 residues in the CDR3. Germline V gives CDR1 LGHNA, CDR2 YNFKEQ. The CDR3 nucleotides are TGTGCCAGCAGCCAAGACGCTAGCGTTAGCTCCTACGAGCAGTACTTC. Translating it yields CASSQDASVSSYEQYF.

The V and J genes are TRBV18 and TRBJ2-3; D not certain. The CDR3 is 13 residues long. Deletions cut 10 bases from V and 2 bases from J, with 13 bases between. Germline-derived CDR1 and CDR2 are KGHSH and LQKENI. The CDR3 bases are TGTGCCACCCTAGGTGGGTCCACAGATACGCAGTATTTT. It translates to CATLGGSTDTQYF.

The chain has TRBV6-5 and TRBJ2-1; 12 nucleotides line up with TRBD2. V shed 4 bases and J 4 bases; nucleotides not matched to a gene: 5. The CDR3 extends over 16 amino acids. Germline V gives CDR1 MNHEY, CDR2 SVGAGI. CDR3 region: CASSSPLAGGYNEQFF. The CDR3 coding sequence is TGTGCCAGCAGTTCACCACTAGCGGGGGGATACAATGAGCAGTTCTTC.

The CDR3 DNA is TGTGCCAGCAGTGAAGTTGACACAACTGGGGAGCTGTTTTTT. Translated: CASSEVDTTGELFF. V is TRBV2 and J is TRBJ2-2; D is uncertain. V lost 1 base and J 8 bases, leaving 11 bases between the germline ends. There are 14 residues in the CDR3. Germline CDR1 reads SNHLY; CDR2 reads FYNNEI.

The V gene is TRBV6-5, the J gene TRBJ1-6; no definite D call. The CDR3 contains 14 residues. Germline V gene sequence: CDR1 MNHEY, CDR2 SVGAGI. V lost 6 bases and J lost 7, with 13 bases in between. CDR3 coding DNA: TGTGCCAGCAGCCGGGCCCGGGGAAATTCACCCCTCCACTTT. This translates into CASSRARGNSPLHF.

The CDR3 is CASSDGDYGELFF. The CDR3 DNA follows: TGCGCCAGCAGCGACGGCGACTACGGGGAGCTGTTTTTT. The V call is TRBV5-1, the J call TRBJ2-2; perhaps TRBD2 as D (5 bases). The V gene lost 4 bases and the J gene lost 7 bases, with 11 bases spanning the gap. This CDR3 is 13 amino acids long. Germline loops: CDR1 SGHRS, CDR2 YFSETQ.

The chain joins TRBV29-1 to TRBJ1-4, with TRBD1 as a possible D gene (6 bases). The CDR3 is made up of 13 amino acids. Looked up from germline, CDR1 is SQVTM and CDR2 is ANQGSEA. Trimming left V 7 bases short and J 8 bases short, with 17 bases between. CDR3 sequence: CSAWAQGREKLFF. The CDR3 DNA reads as TGCAGCGCATGGGCCCAGGGGCGAGAAAAACTGTTTTTT. Full variable domain (rest looked up from reference TRBV29-1 and TRBJ1-4): SAVISQKPSRDICQRGTSLTIQCQVDSQVTMMFWYRQQPGQSLTLIATANQGSEATYESGFVIDKFPISRPNLTFSTLTVSNMSPEDSSIYLCSAWAQGREKLFFGSGTQLSVL.

The chain uses TRBV20-1 and TRBJ2-5; 9 nucleotides line up with TRBD2. Germline V gene data show CDR1 as DFQATT and CDR2 as SNEGSKA (reference sequence). Trimming cost V 3 bases and J 3 bases; bases outside gene matches: 5. The CDR3 is 14 amino acids. The CDR3 coding sequence is TGCAGTGCTAGTCTAGCGGGGACTAAAGAGACCCAGTACTTC. The encoded protein is CSASLAGTKETQYF.

This sequence joins TRBV4-1 and TRBJ2-1; possible D gene TRBD2, 5 bases. CDR1 is MGHRA and CDR2 is YSYEKL in the germline V gene. The V and J ends lost 4 bases and 6 bases respectively, with 22 bases between them. This CDR3 is 17 amino acids long. CDR3 protein: CASSPRALIALSNEQFF. DNA of the CDR3: TGCGCCAGCAGCCCCCGTGCTCTAATAGCGCTTTCCAATGAGCAGTTCTTC.

This chain links TRBV5-1 with TRBJ1-3; the D gene is possibly TRBD1 (5 bases). The germline V and J ends were trimmed by 0 bases and 4 bases, with 11 bases remaining between them. In germline, CDR1 is SGHRS, CDR2 YFSETQ. This CDR3 spans 15 amino acids. CDR3 sequence (DNA): TGCGCCAGCAGCTTGGTCGGGGGTCTGGGAAACACCATATATTTT. Its protein product is CASSLVGGLGNTIYF.

The V call is TRBV5-1, the J call TRBJ2-7, with D possibly TRBD1 on 6 matching bases. Deletions cut 0 bases from V and 6 bases from J, with 13 bases between. The CDR3 length is 14 residues. Germline lookup yields CDR1 SGHRS and CDR2 YFSETQ. CDR3 coding DNA: TGCGCCAGCAGCTTGGAGCCAGGGGTACTCGAGCAGTACTTC. Translating gives CASSLEPGVLEQYF.

The chain links TRBV11-2 to TRBJ2-2; weak D call: TRBD1 (5 bases). Germline V gives CDR1 SGHAT, CDR2 FQNNGV. The CDR3 runs 13 residues. Trimming pared 6 bases from V and 5 bases from J, leaving 10 bases between. The chain's CDR3 is CASRRGSTGELFF. The CDR3 DNA reads TGTGCCAGCAGAAGGGGTTCGACCGGGGAGCTGTTTTTT.

This chain joins TRBV7-2 and TRBJ1-2; D not resolved. The CDR3 has 15 amino acids. Trimming pared 4 bases from V and 2 bases from J, leaving 14 bases between. Germline V gene lookup returns CDR1 SGHTA and CDR2 FQGNSA. CDR3 bases: TGTGCCAGCAGCTCCTTTGAGGGATCGAACTATGGCTACACCTTC. Translated: CASSSFEGSNYGYTF.

The chain employs TRBV5-1 and TRBJ1-2, with 8 bases identical to TRBD1. The CDR3 runs 15 residues. After removal of 2 bases from V and 6 bases from J, the junction contained 9 bases not matched to a gene. The germline CDR1 and CDR2 sequences are SGHRS and YFSETQ. The CDR3 region is CASSLGQGGVDGYTF. CDR3 coding DNA: TGCGCCAGCAGCTTAGGACAGGGTGGGGTGGATGGCTACACCTTC. The complete variable domain, with remaining parts taken from reference TRBV5-1 and TRBJ1-2, reads KAGVTQTPRYLIKTRGQQVTLSCSPISGHRSVSWYQQTPGQGLQFLFEYFSETQRNKGNFPGRFSGRQFSNSRSEMNVSTLELGDSALYLCASSLGQGGVDGYTFGSGTRLTVV.

The chain combines TRBV7-2 with TRBJ1-5; perhaps TRBD1 as D (6 bases). This CDR3 contains 15 residues. Germline CDR1 SGHTA, CDR2 FQGNSA. The V end was cut by 5 bases, the J end by 1 base, with 12 bases between. The CDR3 here is CASSQWTDSNQPQHF. The CDR3 nucleotides are TGTGCCAGCAGCCAGTGGACAGACAGCAATCAGCCCCAGCATTTT.

V and J are TRBV12-3 or TRBV12-4 and TRBJ1-5, with D possibly TRBD1 on 6 matching bases. CDR3 size: 12 residues. V was shortened by 6 bases and J by 11 bases, with 14 bases between the two germline ends. The DNA of the CDR3 is TGTGCCAGCAGCCTACAGGGTACAGCCCAGCATTTT. Translating it yields CASSLQGTAQHF.

The chain couples TRBV7-9 to TRBJ2-3; D is possibly TRBD1 (5 bases). This CDR3 is 14 amino acids long. Trimming removed 5 bases at V and 5 bases at J, with 14 bases between. CDR1 is SEHNR and CDR2 is FQNEAQ in the germline V gene (reference sequence). In DNA form, the CDR3 reads TGTGCCAGCAGCACCAGCAGGGTAATAGATACGCAGTATTTT. It specifies CASSTSRVIDTQYF.

The V and J genes are TRBV6-4 and TRBJ2-3; 8 bases agree with TRBD2. Germline lookup yields CDR1 MRHNA and CDR2 SNTAGT. CDR3 length equals 14 residues. J gave up 4 bases and V 5 bases, and 5 bases lay outside the gene matches. The CDR3 bases are TGTGCCAGCAGTAGCGGGGGAACCCCAGATACGCAGTATTTT. Translated: CASSSGGTPDTQYF.

This clone was seen once. V and J are TRBV9 and TRBJ2-7, with D tentatively TRBD2 (5 bases). Looked up from germline, CDR1 is SGDLS and CDR2 is YYNGEE. The CDR3 totals 15 residues. Trimming stripped 0 bases from V and 1 base from J, with 11 bases between. As DNA, the CDR3 is TGTGCCAGCAGCGTAGAAGGGAGCAGGTCCTACGAGCAGTACTTC. It specifies CASSVEGSRSYEQYF.

The V call is TRBV7-9, the J call TRBJ1-4; 9 bases line up with TRBD1. CDR1 SEHNR and CDR2 FQNEAQ come from the germline V gene (reference sequence). CDR3 length: 14 amino acids. Germline trimming cut 5 bases from V and 8 bases from J; bases unmatched to any gene: 6. The CDR3 loop reads CASSRGQGGEKLFF. CDR3 DNA: TGTGCCAGCAGCCGGGGACAGGGTGGGGAAAAACTGTTTTTT. Based on the CDR3 plus reference TRBV7-9 and TRBJ1-4, the full variable domain is DTGVSQNPRHKITKRGQNVTFRCDPISEHNRLYWYRQTLGQGPEFLTYFQNEAQLEKSRLLSDRFSAERPKGSFSTLEIQRTEQGDSAMYLCASSRGQGGEKLFFGSGTQLSVL.

This chain connects TRBV9 to TRBJ2-1; 9 nucleotides line up with TRBD2. With 3 bases clipped from V and 5 bases from J, the junction kept 6 bases outside the gene matches. CDR3 length equals 15 residues. The germline V gene encodes CDR1 SGDLS and CDR2 YYNGEE. Written as DNA, the CDR3 is TGTGCCAGCAGCGCCAGACTAGCGGCGAACAATGAGCAGTTCTTC. It codes for CASSARLAANNEQFF.

The rearrangement joins TRBV7-3 to TRBJ1-1, with D maybe TRBD1 (6 bases). V lost 1 base and J lost 0, with 12 bases in between. Per the germline V gene, CDR1 is SGHTA and CDR2 is FQGTGA. CDR3 length: 16 amino acids. The CDR3 bases are TGTGCCAGCAGCTTAATCGGGGGGCGGATGAACACTGAAGCTTTCTTT. Translation: CASSLIGGRMNTEAFF.

The chain recombines TRBV7-8 with TRBJ2-5; D perhaps matches TRBD2 (5 bases). V lost 5 bases and J lost 7, with 23 bases in between. This CDR3 is built from 16 residues. Germline V gene data show CDR1 as SGHVS and CDR2 as FQNEAQ. Here the CDR3 reads CASSARRASKVVTQYF. CDR3 DNA sequence: TGTGCCAGCAGCGCCCGCCGGGCTAGCAAGGTCGTGACCCAGTACTTC.

The J gene is TRBJ2-2, the V gene TRBV2; D perhaps matches TRBD2 (5 bases). Trimming shortened V by 9 bases and J by 6 bases, and 14 bases separated the two germline ends. Germline V lookup: CDR1 SNHLY, CDR2 FYNNEI. CDR3 length equals 13 residues. In DNA, the CDR3 is TGTGCCAGTGGACTTCCCGGGGCCGGGGAGCTGTTTTTT. Its translation is CASGLPGAGELFF.

The rearrangement links TRBV4-2 to TRBJ2-3, with 7 positions matching TRBD2. With 1 base clipped from V and 7 bases from J, the junction kept 5 bases outside the gene matches. There are 14 residues in the CDR3. Germline V gene lookup returns CDR1 LGHNA and CDR2 YNFKEQ. The CDR3: CASSQVGGGYTQYF. As DNA, the CDR3 is TGTGCCAGCAGCCAAGTCGGCGGGGGATATACGCAGTATTTT.

The chain is built from TRBV5-6 and TRBJ1-6; no definite D call. This CDR3 comprises 14 residues. Germline V gene data show CDR1 as SGHDT and CDR2 as YYEEEE. Trimming took off 1 base at V and 7 bases at J, with 9 bases between the two ends. The CDR3 is CASSLYRINSPLHF. The CDR3 DNA follows: TGTGCCAGCAGCTTGTACAGAATCAATTCACCCCTCCACTTT.

The rearrangement joins TRBV6-2 or TRBV6-3 to TRBJ2-5; the match to TRBD2 covers 15 bases. Germline lookup yields CDR1 MNHEY and CDR2 SVGEGT. There are 19 residues in the CDR3. Trimming removed 2 bases from V and 5 bases from J; junction bases left unmatched: 12. The DNA for the CDR3 is TGTGCCAGCAGTTACCAAATCGGACTAGCGGGGGGGCCTGTGGAGACCCAGTACTTC. Residues: CASSYQIGLAGGPVETQYF.

V and J are TRBV7-9 and TRBJ1-2; 9 bases are a match to TRBD1. Germline assignment: CDR1 SEHNR and CDR2 FQNEAQ (reference sequence). With 3 bases clipped from V and 6 bases from J, the junction kept 5 bases outside the gene matches. The CDR3 contains 14 residues. The CDR3, as DNA: TGTGCCAGCAGCTTTCTTGGGACAGGGAATGGCTACACCTTC. Its protein is CASSFLGTGNGYTF.

V and J are TRBV4-2 and TRBJ2-2; no clear D. This CDR3 spans 16 amino acids. V lost 0 bases, J lost 5 bases, and 13 bases lay in between. Germline CDR1 is LGHNA and CDR2 is YNFKEQ. The DNA of the CDR3 is TGTGCCAGCAGCCAAGATGAAGGTAGCCGGACCGGGGAGCTGTTTTTT. Translating it yields CASSQDEGSRTGELFF.

This clone was picked up a small number of times. The chain recombines TRBV7-7 with TRBJ2-5; D is possibly TRBD2 (7 bases). Germline values: CDR1 SSHAT, CDR2 FNYEAQ (reference sequence). V gave up 8 bases and J gave up 3 bases, with 19 bases separating them. The length of the CDR3 is 15 residues. The CDR3 region is CASSGGRQFEETQYF. The CDR3 nucleotides read TGTGCCAGCTCGGGGGGCCGGCAATTCGAAGAGACCCAGTACTTC.